This T cell receptor beta chain was obtained from a study of T cells in Graves' hyperthyroidism and ophthalmopathy. Amplification of TCR beta CDR3 regions used RNA as the template. Initially, a first-round RT-PCR of the TCR CDR3 employed the HTBI primer set. TCRdb reprocessed the multiplex PCR reads with MiXCR, giving one entry per CDR3 protein. The table has about 560,000 distinct CDR3 sequences, approximately 15% seen once. This clonotype was recorded at least ten times. CDR1 and CDR2 from the germline V gene are SGHRS and YFSETQ. The junction had 7 bases not matched to a gene; V was cut back by 0 bases and J by 7 bases. The CDR3 is 15 residues long. Diagnosis of hyperthyroidism was new in patients aged 18 to 65, and its duration was under 2 months. Not enrolled were patients with uncontrolled infection, other autoimmune disease, pregnancy or lactation. Diagnoses were made from clinical symptoms, serum measures (thyroxine and TRAb), thyroid ultrasound and orbital computed tomography. Source material for PBMCs was around 10 ml fresh peripheral blood.

This sequence originates from a woman under 30 with Graves' hyperthyroidism. Sequenced input: blood. The chain recombines TRBV5-1 with TRBJ2-1; 7 positions match TRBD2. The CDR3 sequence: CASSLAEFGGNEQFF. The CDR3 DNA is TGCGCCAGCAGCTTGGCGGAATTCGGGGGGAATGAGCAGTTCTTC.